What follows are 8 T cell receptor beta chains derived from one specimen sequenced in a study of blood T cell repertoires in COVID-19. Clones were sequenced by immunoSEQ multiplex PCR, and TCRdb holds only the in-frame ones, with some missing. The top ten hold under 45% of the sample, which has 95,000 to 150,000 clones, around three quarters seen once. Sequencing was done on a sample of peripheral blood. These TCRs come from a man aged 40-55 years with active or convalescent COVID-19.

The chain joins TRBV27 to TRBJ1-2, with a tentative D call TRBD1 (5 bases). Trimming stripped 0 bases from V and 1 base from J, with 6 bases between. The CDR3 is 14 amino acids. The germline V gene has CDR1 MNHEY and CDR2 SMNVEV (reference sequence). CDR3 in DNA: TGTGCCAGCAGTTTATCCGGGGGTAACTATGGCTACACCTTC. It encodes CASSLSGGNYGYTF.

The rearrangement links TRBV29-1 to TRBJ2-1, with TRBD2 identical over 9 bases. Per germline, CDR1 SQVTM and CDR2 ANQGSEA. The V segment lost 4 bases and the J segment 7 bases; nucleotides outside the gene matches: 2. CDR3 size: 12 residues. The CDR3 reads CSVVSGRNEQFF. CDR3 DNA: TGCAGCGTTGTCAGCGGGAGGAATGAGCAGTTCTTC.

This clone was detected only once. The chain couples TRBV9 to TRBJ2-1; 9 bases map to TRBD1. The CDR3 extends over 18 amino acids. The trim removed 1 base at V and 8 bases at J, leaving 16 bases unmatched. The V gene's germline CDR1 is SGDLS and CDR2 YYNGEE. The CDR3 here is CASSVRGMGTGRQDEQFF. Written as DNA, the CDR3 is TGTGCCAGCAGCGTACGGGGGATGGGGACAGGGCGTCAGGATGAGCAGTTCTTC. Full variable domain (rest looked up from reference TRBV9 and TRBJ2-1): DSGVTQTPKHLITATGQRVTLRCSPRSGDLSVYWYQQSLDQGLQFLIQYYNGEERAKGNILERFSAQQFPDLHSELNLSSLELGDSALYFCASSVRGMGTGRQDEQFFGPGTRLTVL.

The V call is TRBV6-5, the J call TRBJ1-6; TRBD1 agrees at 9 bases. This CDR3 contains 14 residues. V gave up 6 bases and J gave up 7 bases; unmatched junction bases: 4. Germline CDR1 reads MNHEY; CDR2 reads SVGAGI. CDR3 in amino acids: CASRAGTGNSPLHF. Written as DNA, the CDR3 is TGTGCCAGCAGGGCCGGGACAGGGAATTCACCCCTCCACTTT.

V is TRBV7-3 and J is TRBJ2-3; the match to TRBD2 covers 8 bases. V lost 2 bases to trimming and J lost 2 bases; unmatched junction nucleotides: 3. The V gene's germline CDR1 is SGHTA and CDR2 FQGTGA. The CDR3 length is 15 residues. CDR3 sequence reads: CASSLAGGNTDTQYF. CDR3 nucleotide sequence: TGTGCCAGCAGCTTAGCGGGGGGAAACACAGATACGCAGTATTTT.

The J gene is TRBJ2-1, the V gene TRBV29-1; D is unclear. Trimming cost V 7 bases and J 5 bases, with 18 bases left between them. Germline V gives CDR1 SQVTM, CDR2 ANQGSEA. The CDR3 runs to 14 residues. CDR3 nucleotides: TGCAGCGGAAAAGCGTCTACGACCGACAATGAGCAGTTCTTC. The encoded protein is CSGKASTTDNEQFF.

The chain couples TRBV24-1 to TRBJ2-3; TRBD1 matches 10 bases. This CDR3 has 17 residues. The V segment lost 4 bases and the J segment 3 bases; nucleotides outside the gene matches: 9. Germline values: CDR1 KGHDR, CDR2 SFDVKD. The CDR3 loop reads CATSELFPGQGTDTQYF. In DNA form, the CDR3 reads TGTGCCACCAGTGAACTATTCCCGGGACAGGGGACAGATACGCAGTATTTT.

CDR3 protein: CASSLGAGNSGELFF. The CDR3 DNA reads TGTGCCAGCAGCTTGGGGGCAGGGAATTCCGGGGAGCTGTTTTTT. The V and J genes are TRBV7-3 and TRBJ2-2; a possible D gene is TRBD1 (6 bases). This CDR3 region has 15 residues. Germline CDR1 and CDR2: SGHTA and FQGTGA. Between the trimmed V and J ends, which lost 3 bases and 6 bases, there was a span of 14 bases.